The text below deals with one T cell receptor (beta chain). This clone has a single count. Its binding antigen is unknown. Base qualities are missing; no much larger clone stands one base away. This specimen's time point label, per the study, means: baseline, week 1 (first vaccination visit). The intended sense of this specimen's treatment or condition label: pre-vaccination baseline after standard-of-care therapy. All donors had newly diagnosed IDH1-mutant astrocytomas of WHO grade 3 or 4 that showed loss of nuclear ATRX. The samples were drawn from NOA16, a multicentre, single-arm, open-label phase I trial in Germany that tested a mutant IDH1 peptide vaccine in humans for the first time. For immunogenicity testing, the blood drawn at visit V03 was used as the baseline sample. Genomic DNA for TCRB sequencing was extracted from EDTA blood using the DNeasy Blood and Tissue Kit. This specimen comes from a study of a mutant IDH1 vaccine in newly diagnosed glioma (dated by TCRdb to about 2021). With respect to the entire study: Of the roughly 31 treated patients, roughly 60% were male and about 40% were female, and the mean age was roughly 40 years. Prior to enrollment, patients had been given standard therapy consisting of radiotherapy alone, temozolomide alone, or radiochemotherapy with temozolomide, with the combination given to most patients. Six visits were used for peripheral blood collection: V03 (baseline), V05, V07, V10, V12 and V13. Longitudinal TCRB deep sequencing was performed for roughly 25 treated patients wherever samples were available for exploratory analyses. Overall study outcomes, separate from this receptor: No apparent relationship was observed between pseudoprogression and alterations in the top peripheral T cell clonotypes detected by TCRB sequencing. The authors noted that analyses of patient blood samples could not be reproduced because of sample limitations. Immune responses induced by the vaccine were seen in more than 85% of patients across multiple MHC alleles. PBMC samples for TCRB deep sequencing were selected based on availability.

Reading from cysteine to phenylalanine, the CDR3 counts 18 amino acids. Only the CDR3 DNA is retained, 54 bases long and in frame from the first base. According to the germline V gene, CDR1 reads SGHRS and CDR2 reads YFSETQ. Compared with germline, V lacks 0 bases and J lacks 3 bases; bases without a gene match: 8. Libraries were constructed by the immunoSEQ multiplex PCR assay. Following the manufacturer's protocol, the hsTCRB Kit was used to amplify rearranged TCR beta chain sequences. TCRB libraries were sequenced on an Illumina MiSeq. From the authors' description of their analysis: The proprietary platform of the kit vendor was used for demultiplexing, trimming and gene mapping. TCRdb obtained this table from immuneACCESS and retained in-frame rearrangements with V and J assigned. These tables miss some clones; where compared with another copy, unresolved V genes account for less than half of the shortfall, and the remainder is unexplained. That table is the source of V, J and clone size, and D and trimming were worked out from the DNA. The sample table records 60,000 to 85,000 clones; 79% of these occur just once. Around 8.2% of the sample lies in the top ten.

In this chain, TRBV5-1 is recombined with TRBJ2-6, and TRBD1 matches 8 of the central bases. Sequenced here: PBMCs, sampled from a glioma patient treated with radiotherapy, temozolomide or both. This TCR was sampled from a man aged 50-60 years with glioma. The CDR3 has the sequence CASSLGQGLLGGANVLTF. The bases are TGCGCCAGCAGCTTGGGACAGGGGTTGTTAGGTGGGGCCAACGTCCTGACTTTC. This CDR3, with the reference TRBV5-1 and TRBJ2-6 proteins standing in past its ends, gives the full variable domain KAGVTQTPRYLIKTRGQQVTLSCSPISGHRSVSWYQQTPGQGLQFLFEYFSETQRNKGNFPGRFSGRQFSNSRSEMNVSTLELGDSALYLCASSLGQGLLGGANVLTFGAGSRLTVL.